This is a list of T cell receptor beta chains from one sample in a study of blood T cell repertoires in COVID-19. Sequencing was performed with immunoSEQ multiplex PCR; in TCRdb, only in-frame clones are kept and a portion is missing. The sample lists 160,000 or so clones, roughly 88% seen once, with roughly 2.3% in the top ten. Sequencing was performed on peripheral blood. All receptors derive from a man between 18 and 29 years old with acute or convalescent COVID-19. Each CDR3 is given with its conserved first and last residue. The D gene is left open where the match is weak. Rows give clone size only sometimes, using once, few, many, or a class for an expanded clone.

>.|TRBJ2-1|TRBD2|TRBV18
TGTGCCAGCTCACCACCGGCAACTAGCGGGGAGCAGTTCTTC
CASSPPATSGEQFF
>.|TRBJ2-7|.|TRBV7-7
TGTGCCAGCACCCCATTGGCAGAGGGCCTCTACGAGCAGTACTTC
CASTPLAEGLYEQYF
>.|TRBJ2-7|.|TRBV9
TGTGCCAGCAGCGTAGCGAGCTACGAGCAGTACTTC
CASSVASYEQYF
>few|TRBJ1-2|.|TRBV7-8
TGTGCCAGCAGCTTATGGGACATGAGTTATGACTACACCTTC
CASSLWDMSYDYTF
>.|TRBJ1-1|.|TRBV7-6
TGTGCCAGCAGCAAAGCGGAGGGAAGGGAACCTAACACTGAAGCTTTCTTT
CASSKAEGREPNTEAFF
>few|TRBJ2-7|.|TRBV7-9
TGTGCCAGCAGTTTTTCGGCCGGGACCTACGAGCAGTACTTC
CASSFSAGTYEQYF
>.|TRBJ1-5|.|TRBV4-2
TGTGCCAGCAGGCTAGCCAGCACCCGAGATCAGCCCCAGCATTTT
CASRLASTRDQPQHF
>once|TRBJ2-3|.|TRBV19
TGTGCCAGTAGTATTAGCGCCGTCCAAGGCGATACGCAGTATTTT
CASSISAVQGDTQYF
>.|TRBJ2-2|.|TRBV19
TGTGCCACCCGCGGATATAGGGCGGGGACGTTGACATCGACCGGGGAGCTGTTTTTT
CATRGYRAGTLTSTGELFF
>.|TRBJ1-3|.|TRBV6-5
TGTGCCAGCAGGAGAGACACCATCTCTGGAAACACCATATATTTT
CASRRDTISGNTIYF
>.|TRBJ1-1|TRBD1|TRBV4-2
TGTGCCAGCAGCCGGGGTGACAGGGACACTGAAGCTTTCTTT
CASSRGDRDTEAFF
>.|TRBJ2-6|.|TRBV5-6
TGTGCCAGCAGCTTGGCCGGGGGTCCTGGGGCCAACGTCCTGACTTTC
CASSLAGGPGANVLTF
>.|TRBJ2-7|TRBD2|TRBV5-6
TGTGCCAGCAGCAGGTTAGCGGGAGATAAATACGAGCAGTACTTC
CASSRLAGDKYEQYF
>once|TRBJ1-6|TRBD1|TRBV2
TGTGCCAGCGAGGGGGGGACAGGGACAACCCCACCCCTCCACTTT
CASEGGTGTTPPLHF
>once|TRBJ1-5|TRBD1|TRBV19
TGTGCCAGTAGCACCAAGGGACAGACCAATCAGCCCCAGCATTTT
CASSTKGQTNQPQHF
>.|TRBJ2-1|.|TRBV5-4
TGTGCCAGCAGCTTGGTTGGCCAGGTTGATGAGCAGTTCTTC
CASSLVGQVDEQFF
>.|TRBJ1-6|.|TRBV5-1
TGCGCCAGCAGCCCGGACGGCCGAGGGAATTCACCCCTCCACTTT
CASSPDGRGNSPLHF
>few|TRBJ2-7|TRBD1|TRBV18
TGTGCCAGCTCACAACAGGGGAGCTTAGGCGAGCAGTACTTC
CASSQQGSLGEQYF
>.|TRBJ2-7|TRBD1|TRBV4-1
TGCGCCAGCAGCTTCCGGGACAGGGATGGCGAGCAGTACTTC
CASSFRDRDGEQYF
>.|TRBJ1-2|.|TRBV10-2
TGCGCCAGCAGTGACAGGGCAGGGGCAAACTACGGCTACACCTTC
CASSDRAGANYGYTF
>.|TRBJ1-5|TRBD1|TRBV19
TGTGCCAGTAGTATCTCAGGGGGTGTCAATCAGCCCCAGCATTTT
CASSISGGVNQPQHF